The clone carrying this T cell receptor (beta chain) was counted at least ten times. The target antigen is unknown. TCRdb independently ran MiXCR on the 5' RACE reads; one entry per CDR3 protein. The sample consists of 500,000 to 600,000 distinct CDR3 sequences, approximately 18% of them appearing once. This specimen comes from a study of T-cell memory formation after mild COVID-19. Study-wide background: The study found TCR clusters largely donor specific. Findings and limits, study-wide: Among CD4+ contracting clones, most were CM and EM, and CD8+ ones EMRA. Among clones contracting day 15 to 85, CD4/CD8 was balanced, whereas later expanders leaned CD4+. The SARS-CoV-2 specificity of second-wave clones reaching peak at day 37 remained unverified.

The specimen was PBMCs or a T cell subset sorted from them (not recorded which). The source is an adult woman who had mild COVID-19 (a few samples of this study predate the infection). Cell type and time point are not known.

CDR3 in DNA: TGCGCCAGCAGCTTGGCGGCGGACAGCACAGATACGCAGTATTTT. This translates into CASSLAADSTDTQYF. The rearrangement joins TRBV5-1 to TRBJ2-3, with D uncertain. The CDR3 covers 15 residues. Deletions cut 0 bases from V and 0 bases from J, with 8 bases between. In germline, CDR1 is SGHRS, CDR2 YFSETQ.